This T cell receptor beta chain stems from a study of STAT5B mutations in CD4+ large granular lymphocyte leukemia. The CDR3 extends over 11 amino acids. V was pared by 10 bases and J by 7 bases, with 10 bases between. The germline V gene encodes CDR1 SEHNR and CDR2 FQNEAQ (reference sequence). With respect to this clone: Its matching antigen is unknown.

Here immunoSEQ multiplex PCR was the method, and the copy in TCRdb shows in-frame clones only, minus some. The repertoire holds over 30,000 clones, 70% to 90% seen once, with roughly 3.3% in the top ten. Notes on the study in general: Patient CD4-sorted repertoires stayed more clonal than healthy ones after leukemic-clone removal. Data were not HLA-matched across samples.

The TCR sequence derives from a human donor in good health. Sequencing input: CD4+ T cells from blood buffy coats. This rearrangement joins TRBV7-9 to TRBJ1-4; D not certain. The CDR3 DNA reads TGTGCCATCAGGCTGGGTGAAAAACTGTTTTTT. This codes for CAIRLGEKLFF.